Below, 23 T cell receptor beta chains from the same sample are listed, as sequenced in a study of T cells in Graves' hyperthyroidism and ophthalmopathy. Amplified TCR beta CDR3 regions came from RNA transcripts. HTBI primers drove first-round RT-PCR of the TCR CDR3. Each CDR3 protein gets one entry after TCRdb re-called the multiplex PCR reads with MiXCR. The sample holds around 420,000 distinct CDR3 sequences, more than 15% seen once. Sequencing input: blood. The receptor source for this set is a woman aged 18-29 years with Graves' hyperthyroidism.

This clonotype was seen repeatedly, ten times or more. The CDR3 here is CASSLVQAGHGYTF. CDR3 sequence (DNA): TGTGCCAGCAGCTTAGTACAGGCGGGACATGGCTACACCTTC. This chain connects TRBV11-2 to TRBJ1-2, with D perhaps matching TRBD1 (5 bases). The CDR3 is 14 residues long. The germline V gene encodes CDR1 SGHAT and CDR2 FQNNGV. V gave up 1 base and J gave up 6 bases, with 12 bases separating them.

At least ten counts were recorded for this clonotype. The CDR3 sequence: CASSLAELAGEQYF. CDR3 nucleotides: TGTGCCAGCAGCTTAGCGGAACTAGCAGGGGAGCAGTACTTC. The chain couples TRBV7-6 to TRBJ2-7; weak D call: TRBD2 (6 bases). V gave up 0 bases and J gave up 7 bases, with 13 bases separating them. Germline V lookup: CDR1 SGHVS, CDR2 FNYEAQ. The CDR3 contains 14 residues.

In this sample, this clonotype turned up many times. The CDR3, as DNA: TGTGCCAGCAGCTCGGGGACAGGGGTGAATGAGCAGTTCTTC. The encoded protein is CASSSGTGVNEQFF. The chain couples TRBV11-2 to TRBJ2-1, with TRBD1 identical over 10 bases. There are 14 residues in the CDR3. Germline V gene lookup returns CDR1 SGHAT and CDR2 FQNNGV. V lost 4 bases and J lost 7; bases outside the gene matches: 4. The full variable domain, its missing parts supplied by reference TRBV11-2 and TRBJ2-1, is EAGVAQSPRYKIIEKRQSVAFWCNPISGHATLYWYQQILGQGPKLLIQFQNNGVVDDSQLPKDRFSAERLKGVDSTLKIQPAKLEDSAVYLCASSSGTGVNEQFFGPGTRLTVL.

This clonotype was recorded at least ten times. V usage is TRBV4-1 and J usage is TRBJ2-1, with D possibly being TRBD1 (6 bases). The CDR3 totals 13 residues. The germline V gene has CDR1 MGHRA and CDR2 YSYEKL. The V and J ends lost 7 bases and 7 bases respectively, with 14 bases between them. CDR3 in amino acids: CASIGGGGNEQFF. The CDR3 DNA sequence: TGCGCCAGCATTGGGGGCGGTGGGAATGAGCAGTTCTTC.

There are many counts of this clonotype. The chain carries TRBV2 and TRBJ1-2; D unresolved. V was cut by 6 bases and J by 8 bases, with 22 bases left in between. Per germline, CDR1 SNHLY and CDR2 FYNNEI. The length of the CDR3 is 15 residues. The CDR3 DNA sequence: TGTGCCAGCAGAACCGGGATTCCTTCGCGTATGGGCTACACCTTC. Amino acids: CASRTGIPSRMGYTF.

This clonotype was seen ten or more times. The chain combines TRBV11-2 with TRBJ2-3; 9 bases fit TRBD1. From germline, CDR1 is SGHAT and CDR2 FQNNGV. The CDR3 covers 15 residues. Trimming removed 1 base from V and 4 bases from J; junction bases left unmatched: 3. CDR3 amino acids: CASSLGGQGADTQYF. The CDR3 coding sequence is TGTGCCAGCAGCTTAGGGGGACAGGGAGCAGATACGCAGTATTTT.

This clonotype was seen ten or more times. V is TRBV7-9 and J is TRBJ2-7; tentative D call: TRBD2 (5 bases). The germline V gene has CDR1 SEHNR and CDR2 FQNEAQ (reference sequence). The V end was cut by 3 bases, the J end by 6 bases, with 15 bases between. The CDR3 totals 14 residues. CDR3 amino acids: CASSFEGEGREQYF. CDR3 in DNA: TGTGCCAGCAGCTTTGAGGGAGAAGGGCGCGAGCAGTACTTC. Full variable domain (outside the CDR3, taken from reference TRBV7-9 and TRBJ2-7): DTGVSQNPRHKITKRGQNVTFRCDPISEHNRLYWYRQTLGQGPEFLTYFQNEAQLEKSRLLSDRFSAERPKGSFSTLEIQRTEQGDSAMYLCASSFEGEGREQYFGPGTRLTVT.

The V and J genes are TRBV9 and TRBJ2-3; 8 nucleotides line up with TRBD1. Trimming at V came to 3 bases and at J to 4 bases, leaving 10 bases not matched to a gene. The CDR3 has 16 amino acids. CDR1 is SGDLS, CDR2 YYNGEE, per germline. CDR3 sequence reads: CASSGPATGVADTQYF. For the CDR3, the DNA is TGTGCCAGCAGCGGGCCGGCGACAGGGGTGGCAGATACGCAGTATTTT.

V and J are TRBV4-1 and TRBJ2-3, with D perhaps TRBD1 (6 bases). Germline loops: CDR1 MGHRA, CDR2 YSYEKL. Deletions cut 5 bases from V and 2 bases from J, with 14 bases between. The CDR3 has 15 amino acids. CDR3 loop: CASSSNRAPTDTQYF. CDR3 nucleotide sequence: TGCGCCAGCAGCTCCAACAGGGCCCCCACAGATACGCAGTATTTT.

This clonotype was seen at least ten times. The gene calls are TRBV6-1 and TRBJ2-1; 16 positions match TRBD2. The length of the CDR3 is 20 residues. The germline CDR1 and CDR2 sequences are MNHNS and SASEGT. The V and J ends lost 6 bases and 5 bases, in that order; junction bases with no gene match: 16. The CDR3 loop is CASRPGTGTSGRARDNEQFF. DNA of the CDR3: TGTGCCAGCAGACCCGGGACAGGGACTAGCGGGAGGGCCAGGGACAATGAGCAGTTCTTC.

This clonotype was found many times. The J gene is TRBJ2-7, the V gene TRBV7-9; a possible D gene is TRBD1 (5 bases). The CDR3 is 15 amino acids. Germline loops: CDR1 SEHNR, CDR2 FQNEAQ (reference sequence). Trimming stripped 3 bases from V and 4 bases from J, with 16 bases between. CDR3 sequence: CASSLSAQGNYEQYF. CDR3 nucleotides: TGTGCCAGCAGCTTGTCGGCGCAGGGAAATTACGAGCAGTACTTC.

This clonotype was seen repeatedly, ten times or more. V is TRBV6-2 or TRBV6-3 and J is TRBJ2-7; 10 positions agree with TRBD2. Losses at the gene ends were 3 bases for V and 4 bases for J; bases not matched to a gene: 6. The CDR3 runs 15 residues. Per the germline V gene, CDR1 is MNHEY and CDR2 is SVGEGT. CDR3 in amino acids: CASSYSLAGRYEQYF. CDR3 in DNA: TGTGCCAGCAGTTATTCACTAGCGGGACGATACGAGCAGTACTTC.

This clonotype has at least ten counts. J is TRBJ1-3 and V is TRBV28; D is undetermined. The CDR3 has 16 amino acids. Germline assignment: CDR1 MDHEN and CDR2 SYDVKM. V gave up 4 bases and J gave up 6 bases, with 19 bases separating them. The CDR3 nucleotides are TGTGCCAGCAGTTCTCGGAGGTTCCCCGGCAAAAACACCATATATTTT. Translated: CASSSRRFPGKNTIYF.

This clonotype has a handful of counts. Given a much more abundant clone one base away, this may be a read error. The rearrangement uses TRBV3-1 and TRBJ2-5; D remains ambiguous. Trimming pared 0 bases from V and 7 bases from J, leaving 6 bases between. CDR1 is LGHDT, CDR2 YNNKEL, per germline (reference sequence). The CDR3 sequence is 12 residues long. The CDR3 protein is CASSQDKGTQYF. For the CDR3, the DNA is TGTGCCAGCAGCCAAGATAAAGGGACCCAGTACTTC.

This clonotype was observed many times. The J gene is TRBJ2-5, the V gene TRBV12-3 or TRBV12-4; D may be TRBD2 (6 bases). Trimming removed 2 bases from V and 9 bases from J, with 28 bases in between. This CDR3 region has 18 residues. CDR3 coding DNA: TGTGCCAGCAGTTTATATCCAGTGGGCGGGGACGGTGTTCAGGCCCAGTACTTC. Its protein is CASSLYPVGGDGVQAQYF.

V usage is TRBV9 and J usage is TRBJ2-7; 7 nucleotides align to TRBD2. Germline CDR1 is SGDLS and CDR2 is YYNGEE. This CDR3 spans 14 amino acids. Trimming removed 1 base from V and 5 bases from J; junction bases left unmatched: 6. The CDR3: CASSVNGLVDEQYF. The DNA of the CDR3 is TGTGCCAGCAGCGTAAACGGACTAGTCGACGAGCAGTACTTC.

This clonotype was counted many times. The chain has TRBV30 and TRBJ2-7; TRBD2 might be the D (6 bases). The CDR3 sequence is 11 residues long. The ends were cut back, 5 bases at V and 1 base at J, with 6 bases in the middle. The germline V gene encodes CDR1 GTSNPN and CDR2 SVGIG (reference sequence). CDR3 region: CAWGGSYEQYF. CDR3 bases: TGTGCCTGGGGGGGGTCCTACGAGCAGTACTTC.

This clonotype was detected only a few times. DNA of the CDR3: TGTGCCAGCATGGCGGACAGGGGGTATAATTCACCCCTCCACTTT. It encodes CASMADRGYNSPLHF. The chain combines TRBV7-6 with TRBJ1-6; TRBD1 aligns across 10 bases. The germline V gene encodes CDR1 SGHVS and CDR2 FNYEAQ. Losses at the gene ends were 7 bases for V and 4 bases for J; bases not matched to a gene: 4. This CDR3 spans 15 amino acids.

There are a few counts of this clonotype. This may be a read error: a much more frequent sequence differs by one nucleotide. The chain has TRBV5-6 and TRBJ2-5; D may match TRBD1 or TRBD2 (5 bases each). Germline assignment: CDR1 SGHDT and CDR2 YYEEEE. The CDR3 length is 14 residues. The CDR3 reads CASSLDGAPETRYF. Here the CDR3 DNA reads TGTGCCAGCAGCTTGGACGGGGCCCCGGAGACCCGGTACTTC.

This clonotype was found many times. The chain combines TRBV11-2 with TRBJ2-5; a weak D match, TRBD1 (6 bases). CDR1 is SGHAT and CDR2 is FQNNGV in the germline V gene. The CDR3 covers 13 residues. V lost 2 bases and J lost 4, with 8 bases in between. The CDR3 DNA reads as TGTGCCAGCAGCTTAAACAGGGTAGAGACCCAGTACTTC. Translating gives CASSLNRVETQYF.

The chain is built from TRBV6-1 and TRBJ2-1, with a weak D call TRBD2 (6 bases). CDR3 length: 16 residues. V dropped 4 bases and J dropped 8 bases, with 21 bases sitting between them. CDR1 is MNHNS and CDR2 is SASEGT in the germline V gene. The CDR3 region has the DNA TGTGCCAGCAGTGGCCCGTGGGGACTGGTCTTCGATGAGCAGTTCTTC. Amino acids: CASSGPWGLVFDEQFF.

This clonotype was detected ten times or more. The chain has TRBV7-9 and TRBJ2-5, with 8 bases aligning to TRBD2. The CDR3 is 15 amino acids. Germline V gene sequence: CDR1 SEHNR, CDR2 FQNEAQ (reference sequence). Trimming removed 4 bases from V and 2 bases from J; junction bases left unmatched: 6. CDR3 DNA sequence: TGTGCCAGCAGCTCCCCCGGCGGGGGGCAAGAGACCCAGTACTTC. Translating gives CASSSPGGGQETQYF.

This chain joins TRBV7-9 and TRBJ1-3; no definite D call. The germline CDR1 and CDR2 sequences are SEHNR and FQNEAQ (reference sequence). V gave up 4 bases and J gave up 0 bases, with 10 bases separating them. The CDR3 runs to 15 residues. CDR3 in amino acids: CASSSPTRSGNTIYF. The CDR3 DNA sequence: TGTGCCAGCAGCTCGCCCACGCGCTCTGGAAACACCATATATTTT. Using reference TRBV7-9 and TRBJ1-3 for the parts outside the CDR3, the full variable domain is DTGVSQNPRHKITKRGQNVTFRCDPISEHNRLYWYRQTLGQGPEFLTYFQNEAQLEKSRLLSDRFSAERPKGSFSTLEIQRTEQGDSAMYLCASSSPTRSGNTIYFGEGSWLTVV.